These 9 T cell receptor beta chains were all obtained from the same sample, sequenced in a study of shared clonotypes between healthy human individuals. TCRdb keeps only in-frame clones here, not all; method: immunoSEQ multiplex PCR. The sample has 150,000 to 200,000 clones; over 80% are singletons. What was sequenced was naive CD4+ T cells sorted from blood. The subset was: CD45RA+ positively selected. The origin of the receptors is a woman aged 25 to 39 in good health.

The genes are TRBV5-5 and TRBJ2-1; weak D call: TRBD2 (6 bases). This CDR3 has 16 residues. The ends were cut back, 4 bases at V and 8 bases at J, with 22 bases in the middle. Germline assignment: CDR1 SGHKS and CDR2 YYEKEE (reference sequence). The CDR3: CASSPDLRGRLDEQFF. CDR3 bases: TGTGCCAGCAGCCCAGACCTGCGAGGGAGGTTGGATGAGCAGTTCTTC.

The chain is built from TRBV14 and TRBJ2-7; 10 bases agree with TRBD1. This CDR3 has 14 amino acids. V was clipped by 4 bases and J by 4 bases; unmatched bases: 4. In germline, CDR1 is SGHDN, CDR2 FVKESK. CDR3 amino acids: CASSPWTGGYEQYF. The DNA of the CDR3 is TGTGCCAGCAGCCCTTGGACAGGGGGATACGAGCAGTACTTC.

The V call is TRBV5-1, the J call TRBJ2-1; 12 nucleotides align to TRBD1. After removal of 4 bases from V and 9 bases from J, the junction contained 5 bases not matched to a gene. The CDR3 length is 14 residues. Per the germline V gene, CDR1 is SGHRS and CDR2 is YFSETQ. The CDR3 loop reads CASSRGTGGGEQFF. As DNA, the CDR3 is TGCGCCAGCAGCCGCGGGACAGGGGGCGGTGAGCAGTTCTTC.

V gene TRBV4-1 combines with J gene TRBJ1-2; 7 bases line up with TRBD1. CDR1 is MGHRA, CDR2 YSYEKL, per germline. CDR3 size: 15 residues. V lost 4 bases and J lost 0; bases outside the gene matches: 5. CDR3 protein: CASSPTGSTNYGYTF. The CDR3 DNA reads TGCGCCAGCAGCCCGACAGGGAGTACTAACTATGGCTACACCTTC.

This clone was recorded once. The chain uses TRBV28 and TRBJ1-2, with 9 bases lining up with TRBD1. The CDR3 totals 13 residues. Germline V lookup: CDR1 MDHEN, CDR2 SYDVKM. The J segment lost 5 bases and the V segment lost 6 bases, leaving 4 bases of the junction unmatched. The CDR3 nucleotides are TGTGCCAGCAGAAACAGGGGGCAGTATGGCTACACCTTC. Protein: CASRNRGQYGYTF.

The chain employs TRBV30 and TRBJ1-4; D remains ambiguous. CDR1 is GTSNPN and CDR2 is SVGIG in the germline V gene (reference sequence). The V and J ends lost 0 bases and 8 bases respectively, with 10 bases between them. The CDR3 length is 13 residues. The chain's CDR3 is CAWSVQLGEKLFF. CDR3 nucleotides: TGTGCCTGGAGTGTACAGTTGGGGGAAAAACTGTTTTTT.

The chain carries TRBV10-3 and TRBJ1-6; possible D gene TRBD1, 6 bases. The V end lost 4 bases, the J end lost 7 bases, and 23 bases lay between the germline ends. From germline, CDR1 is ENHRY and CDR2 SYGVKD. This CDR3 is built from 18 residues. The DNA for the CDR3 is TGTGCCATCAGTGGGCCGCCGGTAGGGGGGGGCGACAATTCACCCCTCCACTTT. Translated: CAISGPPVGGGDNSPLHF.

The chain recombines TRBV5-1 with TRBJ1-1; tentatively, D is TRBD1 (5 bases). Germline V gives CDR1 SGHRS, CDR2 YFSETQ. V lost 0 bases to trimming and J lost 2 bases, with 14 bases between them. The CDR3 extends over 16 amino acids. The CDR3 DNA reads TGCGCCAGCAGCTTGGAGGTAGGGGAGGTCAACACTGAAGCTTTCTTT. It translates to CASSLEVGEVNTEAFF.

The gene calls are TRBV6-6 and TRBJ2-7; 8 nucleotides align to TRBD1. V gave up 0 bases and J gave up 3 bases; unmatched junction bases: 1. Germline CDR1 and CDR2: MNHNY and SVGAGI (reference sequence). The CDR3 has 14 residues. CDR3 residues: CASSYSDRVYEQYF. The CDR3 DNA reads TGTGCCAGCAGTTACTCGGACAGGGTCTACGAGCAGTACTTC.